This TCR beta chain was sequenced for a study of T cell responses to AZD1222 COVID-19 vaccine. Assay: immunoSEQ multiplex PCR; the TCRdb copy retains only in-frame clones and omits some. In the table there are over 150,000 clones, roughly nine tenths of which are singletons. The CDR3 contains 14 residues. Germline trimming cut 6 bases from V and 7 bases from J; bases unmatched to any gene: 10. CDR1 and CDR2 (germline): KGHSH, LQKENI. The genes are TRBV18 and TRBJ1-1, with 8 bases that match TRBD1. This TCR was sampled from an adult in good health. The material was peripheral blood, obtained on day 0 of MenACWY control vaccination. The CDR3 sequence is CASSQDRAVGEAFF. CDR3 in DNA: TGTGCCAGCTCGCAGGACAGGGCTGTGGGTGAAGCTTTCTTT.